This passage covers 15 T cell receptor beta chains from one sample sequenced in a study of blood T cell repertoires in COVID-19. The table came from immunoSEQ multiplex PCR; TCRdb's copy has only in-frame clones and leaves some out. The top ten clones hold more than 15% of a sample with 13,000 to 15,000 clones, 83% of them seen once. The sequenced material came from peripheral blood. These receptors all come from a man aged 35-49 years with active or convalescent COVID-19.

This rearrangement joins TRBV4-2 to TRBJ2-2, with 8 bases fitting TRBD1. This CDR3 contains 15 residues. CDR1 and CDR2 (germline): LGHNA, YNFKEQ. The trim removed 5 bases at V and 6 bases at J, leaving 8 bases unmatched. The CDR3 sequence: CASSGGQVDAGELFF. Written as DNA, the CDR3 is TGTGCCAGCAGCGGGGGACAGGTTGACGCCGGGGAGCTGTTTTTT.

Here the CDR3 reads CATAGAGKDYGYTF. CDR3 DNA sequence: TGTGCCACCGCAGGGGCAGGGAAAGACTATGGCTACACCTTC. V and J are TRBV10-3 and TRBJ1-2, with D maybe TRBD1 (6 bases). Germline V gene data show CDR1 as ENHRY and CDR2 as SYGVKD. The V and J ends lost 10 bases and 3 bases respectively, with 18 bases between them. There are 14 residues in the CDR3.

V and J are TRBV14 and TRBJ2-3; D remains unclear. This CDR3 has 16 amino acids. V was trimmed by 4 bases and J by 0 bases, leaving 14 bases between them. The V gene's germline CDR1 is SGHDN and CDR2 FVKESK. The CDR3 DNA reads as TGTGCCAGCAGCCTACTACCCACCATCAGCACAGATACGCAGTATTTT. It translates to CASSLLPTISTDTQYF.

The chain recombines TRBV5-5 with TRBJ1-5; D perhaps matches TRBD1 (6 bases). The V and J ends lost 4 bases and 3 bases respectively, with 14 bases between them. The CDR3 sequence is 15 residues long. The germline gives CDR1 SGHKS, CDR2 YYEKEE (reference sequence). The CDR3 region has the DNA TGTGCCAGCAGCACTGCAGGGGATGCCAATCAGCCCCAGCATTTT. This codes for CASSTAGDANQPQHF.

This chain uses TRBV29-1 with TRBJ1-4, with D maybe TRBD1 (6 bases). Trimming removed 8 bases at V and 6 bases at J, with 16 bases between. This CDR3 has 13 residues. CDR1 is SQVTM, CDR2 ANQGSEA, per germline. CDR3 DNA: TGCAGCCACGGTGACAGGTTAGATGAAAAACTGTTTTTT. Protein: CSHGDRLDEKLFF. The full variable domain, its missing parts supplied by reference TRBV29-1 and TRBJ1-4, is SAVISQKPSRDICQRGTSLTIQCQVDSQVTMMFWYRQQPGQSLTLIATANQGSEATYESGFVIDKFPISRPNLTFSTLTVSNMSPEDSSIYLCSHGDRLDEKLFFGSGTQLSVL.

The chain recombines TRBV6-2 or TRBV6-3 with TRBJ2-7, with 7 bases identical to TRBD2. This CDR3 comprises 14 residues. V lost 6 bases to trimming and J lost 2 bases; unmatched junction nucleotides: 7. The germline CDR1 and CDR2 sequences are MNHEY and SVGEGT. DNA for the CDR3: TGTGCCAGCAGCCCAGCGGGGCTAACCTACGAGCAGTACTTC. Translating gives CASSPAGLTYEQYF.

This clone has a handful of counts. The rearrangement uses TRBV7-9 and TRBJ1-2, with 10 bases matching TRBD1. Germline CDR1 is SEHNR and CDR2 is FQNEAQ (reference sequence). The CDR3 sequence is 17 residues long. The V and J ends lost 7 bases and 3 bases, in that order; junction bases with no gene match: 14. CDR3 sequence reads: CASTVGQGIRTDYGYTF. The DNA of the CDR3 is TGTGCCAGCACCGTGGGACAGGGGATACGAACGGACTATGGCTACACCTTC.

This chain links TRBV6-2 or TRBV6-3 with TRBJ1-4; the D gene is possibly TRBD1 (5 bases). V lost 6 bases and J lost 8, with 25 bases in between. The germline V gene encodes CDR1 MNHEY and CDR2 SVGEGT. The length of the CDR3 is 17 residues. This CDR3 is CASSPGRTTAVGEKLFF. CDR3 in DNA: TGTGCCAGCAGCCCCGGGCGTACGACAGCAGTGGGGGAAAAACTGTTTTTT.

This clone has a single count. In DNA, the CDR3 is TGCGCCAGCAGCCAAGGAGGACTAGCCAGTATCCATGAGCAGTTCTTC. This encodes CASSQGGLASIHEQFF. This sequence joins TRBV4-3 and TRBJ2-1; 8 bases are shared with TRBD2. Unmatched junction bases numbered 10, after V lost 1 base and J lost 8 bases. The CDR3 length is 16 residues. Germline V gene lookup returns CDR1 LGHNA and CDR2 YSLEER.

The chain recombines TRBV7-9 with TRBJ1-1, with a weak D call TRBD1 (5 bases). The germline V gene encodes CDR1 SEHNR and CDR2 FQNEAQ (reference sequence). V was cut by 10 bases and J by 5 bases, with 14 bases left in between. This CDR3 has 12 residues. This chain's CDR3 is CATDGGKTEAFF. CDR3 DNA: TGTGCCACAGACGGGGGGAAAACTGAAGCTTTCTTT.

This clone was detected only once. V usage is TRBV3-1 (or the pseudogene TRBV3-2) and J usage is TRBJ1-1; TRBD1 matches at 7 bases. The germline V gene encodes CDR1 LGHDT and CDR2 YNNKEL (reference sequence). This CDR3 region has 15 residues. J gave up 3 bases and V 1 base, and 5 bases lay outside the gene matches. CDR3 sequence: CASSQGSQGDTEAFF. The CDR3, as DNA: TGTGCCAGCAGCCAAGGTAGTCAGGGGGACACTGAAGCTTTCTTT.

This chain links TRBV5-5 with TRBJ2-2; 7 nucleotides match TRBD1. V gave up 2 bases and J gave up 8 bases; unmatched junction bases: 9. Per germline, CDR1 SGHKS and CDR2 YYEKEE (reference sequence). The CDR3 covers 15 residues. The CDR3 region has the DNA TGTGCCAGCAGCTTTGGCCAAAACAGGGGAGGGGAGCTGTTTTTT. The encoded protein is CASSFGQNRGGELFF. Combining the CDR3 with reference TRBV5-5 and TRBJ2-2 gives the whole variable domain DAGVTQSPTHLIKTRGQQVTLRCSPISGHKSVSWYQQVLGQGPQFIFQYYEKEERGRGNFPDRFSARQFPNYSSELNVNALLLGDSALYLCASSFGQNRGGELFFGEGSRLTVL.

The chain uses TRBV6-2 or TRBV6-3 and TRBJ2-7; weak D call: TRBD1 (5 bases). V dropped 2 bases and J dropped 3 bases, with 23 bases sitting between them. The germline V gene encodes CDR1 MNHEY and CDR2 SVGEGT. The CDR3 is made up of 18 amino acids. In DNA, the CDR3 is TGTGCCAGCAGTTACCGGACACAGATGGGCCGGGTGGACTACGAGCAGTACTTC. As protein: CASSYRTQMGRVDYEQYF.

The V gene is TRBV6-5, the J gene TRBJ1-1, with TRBD1 identical over 7 bases. The germline CDR1 and CDR2 sequences are MNHEY and SVGAGI. The CDR3 length is 13 residues. V was clipped by 2 bases and J by 4 bases; unmatched bases: 1. CDR3 sequence: CASSYGTATEAFF. Here the CDR3 DNA reads TGTGCCAGCAGTTACGGGACAGCCACTGAAGCTTTCTTT.

The count of this clone is one. The rearrangement joins TRBV6-5 to TRBJ1-1; D perhaps matches TRBD1 (5 bases). The V end was cut by 7 bases, the J end by 4 bases, with 13 bases between. Germline lookup yields CDR1 MNHEY and CDR2 SVGAGI. This CDR3 is 13 amino acids long. CDR3 sequence reads: CASNKRDSTEAFF. CDR3 nucleotides: TGTGCCAGCAACAAGAGGGACTCCACTGAAGCTTTCTTT.